Each of the 28 T cell receptor beta chains below was sequenced from the same sample in a study of identical twins. TCRdb reprocessed the 5' RACE reads via MiXCR and lists one record per CDR3 protein. The table has 500,000 to 700,000 distinct CDR3 sequences, roughly 6.6% seen once; the top ten hold about 1.6%. These data were likewise used in another study, on yellow fever vaccine responses in identical twins.

Input material: PBMCs. The receptor source for this set is a woman aged 18 to 35 in good health.

This clonotype was counted many times. The junction departs from germline at one end; a sequencing error may be responsible. The genes are TRBV20-1 and TRBJ2-3; D gene unclear. CDR1 is DFQATT, CDR2 SNEGSKA, per germline (reference sequence). There are 15 residues in the CDR3. The CDR3 DNA follows: TGCAGTGCCAGAGTAGATAGCCGGAGTACAGATACGCAGTATTTT. Translation: CSARVDSRSTDTQYF.

This clonotype was counted only a few times. The CDR3 protein is CASSTPGLSSEAFF. CDR3 bases: TGTGCCAGTAGTACCCCAGGACTCAGCTCTGAAGCTTTCTTT. This chain uses TRBV19 with TRBJ1-1; D remains ambiguous. The CDR3 loop spans 14 amino acids. V lost 4 bases and J lost 6, with 15 bases in between. Germline V gene lookup returns CDR1 LNHDA and CDR2 SQIVND (reference sequence).

This clonotype has a count of ten or more. The rearrangement links TRBV12-3 or TRBV12-4 to TRBJ1-1, with 8 bases lining up with TRBD1. With 0 bases clipped from V and 3 bases from J, the junction kept 15 bases outside the gene matches. The CDR3 length is 19 residues. CDR3 residues: CASSLAEQGVDPLDTEAFF. Written as DNA, the CDR3 is TGTGCCAGCAGTTTAGCAGAACAGGGGGTGGACCCTTTGGACACTGAAGCTTTCTTT.

The table lists this clonotype with many counts. This chain uses TRBV19 with TRBJ2-2; TRBD1 matches at 9 bases. Looked up from germline, CDR1 is LNHDA and CDR2 is SQIVND (reference sequence). J lost 7 bases, V lost 6 bases, and 6 bases had no gene match. The CDR3 is made up of 14 amino acids. CDR3 region: CASSRPGQGGELFF. In DNA, the CDR3 is TGTGCCAGTAGCCGCCCGGGACAGGGCGGGGAGCTGTTTTTT.

This clonotype showed up just a few times. The chain recombines TRBV29-1 with TRBJ2-1; D gene unclear. The germline gives CDR1 SQVTM, CDR2 ANQGSEA. CDR3 length: 14 residues. The V end lost 2 bases, the J end lost 2 bases, and 10 bases lay between the germline ends. DNA for the CDR3: TGCAGCGTTGAAAGGGTGGGCACCTACAATGAGCAGTTCTTC. It encodes CSVERVGTYNEQFF.

This clonotype turned up a few times. The CDR3 sequence: CASSQVHYEQYF. Here the CDR3 DNA reads TGTGCCAGCAGCCAAGTCCACTACGAGCAGTACTTC. The V call is TRBV3-1, the J call TRBJ2-7; unclear D gene. Trimming left V 1 base short and J 3 bases short, with 4 bases between. The CDR3 spans 12 residues. The germline V gene has CDR1 LGHDT and CDR2 YNNKEL (reference sequence).

The sample holds a few counts of this clonotype. The CDR3 sequence: CSAPDSGTDTQYF. CDR3 sequence (DNA): TGCAGTGCTCCTGACAGCGGGACAGATACGCAGTATTTT. The chain uses TRBV20-1 and TRBJ2-3; possible D gene TRBD2, 6 bases. The CDR3 consists of 13 residues. V lost 5 bases and J lost 3, with 12 bases in between. CDR1 and CDR2 from the germline V gene are DFQATT and SNEGSKA (reference sequence).

The rearrangement joins TRBV29-1 to TRBJ2-1; 7 bases match TRBD2. J gave up 5 bases and V 5 bases, and 6 bases lay outside the gene matches. From germline, CDR1 is SQVTM and CDR2 ANQGSEA. The CDR3 runs 13 residues. CDR3 DNA: TGCAGCGTTAGCGGGACTCGGAACAATGAGCAGTTCTTC. Its protein is CSVSGTRNNEQFF.

This clonotype has more than one count but fewer than ten. The chain is built from TRBV20-1 and TRBJ2-7; possibly TRBD2 for D (5 bases). CDR1 is DFQATT and CDR2 is SNEGSKA in the germline V gene (reference sequence). The CDR3 runs 13 residues. Trimming removed 0 bases from V and 0 bases from J, with 6 bases in between. For the CDR3, the DNA is TGCAGTGCTAGAGAACGGGGCTCCTACGAGCAGTACGTC. This encodes CSARERGSYEQYV.

This clonotype was seen many times. The DNA of the CDR3 is TGTGCCAGCAGTTTTTCTCAGTACACCGGGGAGCTGTTTTTT. This encodes CASSFSQYTGELFF. The chain joins TRBV12-3 or TRBV12-4 to TRBJ2-2, with D hard to call. Trimming took 3 bases from V and 3 from J, leaving 8 bases between them. The CDR3 spans 14 residues.

This chain uses TRBV18 with TRBJ1-1, with D uncertain. Deletions cut 5 bases from V and 6 bases from J, with 13 bases between. The CDR3 sequence is 13 residues long. The germline CDR1 and CDR2 sequences are KGHSH and LQKENI. In DNA, the CDR3 is TGTGCCAGCTCAATAGCGGTCGGGGCTGAAGCTTTCTTT. This sequence encodes CASSIAVGAEAFF.

This clonotype has only a few counts. The chain joins TRBV12-3 or TRBV12-4 to TRBJ1-2; TRBD1 agrees at 7 bases. This CDR3 has 14 residues. Trimming removed 3 bases from V and 2 bases from J; junction bases left unmatched: 3. DNA for the CDR3: TGTGCCAGCAGTTTGGAGACAGGGAACTATGGCTACACCTTC. As protein: CASSLETGNYGYTF.

The chain couples TRBV19 to TRBJ2-4; maybe TRBD2 (6 bases). This CDR3 is built from 16 residues. Germline assignment: CDR1 LNHDA and CDR2 SQIVND (reference sequence). Trimming removed 3 bases at V and 3 bases at J, with 15 bases between. The DNA of the CDR3 is TGTGCCAGTAGTATGGGGTCTCAAGCGGGCAAAAACATTCAGTACTTC. Translating gives CASSMGSQAGKNIQYF.

This clonotype was observed at least ten times. The chain links TRBV15 to TRBJ1-4; TRBD1 is a possible D gene (5 bases). Trimming shortened V by 0 bases and J by 8 bases, and 10 bases separated the two germline ends. The CDR3 is 14 residues long. From germline, CDR1 is LNHNV and CDR2 YYDKDF (reference sequence). CDR3 nucleotide sequence: TGTGCCACCAGCAGAGATAAGAACAGGGAAAAACTGTTTTTT. Its protein product is CATSRDKNREKLFF.

The chain links TRBV18 to TRBJ2-2; 8 nucleotides line up with TRBD2. Germline V gene lookup returns CDR1 KGHSH and CDR2 LQKENI. The CDR3 spans 14 residues. Trimming took 10 bases from V and 2 from J; bases not matched to a gene: 6. The CDR3 DNA follows: TGTGCCACCGCCAGCGGGAGAAACACCGGGGAGCTGTTTTTT. The encoded protein is CATASGRNTGELFF. The complete variable domain, with remaining parts taken from reference TRBV18 and TRBJ2-2, reads NAGVMQNPRHLVRRRGQEARLRCSPMKGHSHVYWYRQLPEEGLKFMVYLQKENIIDESGMPKERFSAEFPKEGPSILRIQQVVRGDSAAYFCATASGRNTGELFFGEGSRLTVL.

The genes are TRBV29-1 and TRBJ1-2; maybe TRBD1 (5 bases). This CDR3 region has 12 residues. Trimming pared 4 bases from V and 6 bases from J, leaving 12 bases between. CDR1 is SQVTM, CDR2 ANQGSEA, per germline. The CDR3 DNA sequence: TGCAGCGTTGGTGACAGTAGGGATGGCTACACCTTC. Its translation is CSVGDSRDGYTF. Drawing the rest from reference TRBV29-1 and TRBJ1-2, the complete variable domain is SAVISQKPSRDICQRGTSLTIQCQVDSQVTMMFWYRQQPGQSLTLIATANQGSEATYESGFVIDKFPISRPNLTFSTLTVSNMSPEDSSIYLCSVGDSRDGYTFGSGTRLTVV.

This clonotype occurred many times. The chain joins TRBV27 to TRBJ2-1; 7 bases match TRBD2. Germline V CDR1 and CDR2: MNHEY, SMNVEV (reference sequence). V was clipped by 3 bases and J by 2 bases; unmatched bases: 7. The CDR3 consists of 16 residues. The CDR3 DNA reads TGTGCCAGCAGTTTCGGGGCGGGAGTCCCCTACAATGAGCAGTTCTTC. It translates to CASSFGAGVPYNEQFF.

This clonotype occurred many times. The rearrangement uses TRBV7-9 and TRBJ2-7; the match to TRBD2 covers 7 bases. The length of the CDR3 is 15 residues. The V gene's germline CDR1 is SEHNR and CDR2 FQNEAQ (reference sequence). With V trimmed by 1 base and J by 6 bases, 9 bases remained unmatched. The CDR3 spells CASSLVVAGVSEQYF. DNA for the CDR3: TGTGCCAGCAGCTTAGTTGTGGCGGGAGTGAGCGAGCAGTACTTC.

The CDR3 DNA reads as TGTGCCAGCAGCCCGGGGCGCTCGGGGAATGAAAAACTGTTTTTT. Encoded protein: CASSPGRSGNEKLFF. This chain uses TRBV3-1 with TRBJ1-4, with a tentative D call TRBD1 (5 bases). The CDR3 has 15 residues. Trimming pared 4 bases from V and 5 bases from J, leaving 14 bases between. Germline CDR1 LGHDT, CDR2 YNNKEL (reference sequence).

The chain carries TRBV9 and TRBJ2-3; D is perhaps TRBD1 or TRBD2 (7 bases each). The V gene's germline CDR1 is SGDLS and CDR2 YYNGEE. V was pared by 4 bases and J by 2 bases, with 17 bases between. The CDR3 is made up of 16 amino acids. DNA of the CDR3: TGTGCCAGCAGCACCCGACAGGGAGGGCCCACAGATACGCAGTATTTT. It yields the protein CASSTRQGGPTDTQYF.

In this sample, this clonotype turned up a few times. The chain has TRBV3-1 and TRBJ1-2; D is uncertain. CDR3 length equals 16 residues. V was pared by 5 bases and J by 3 bases, with 19 bases between. From germline, CDR1 is LGHDT and CDR2 YNNKEL (reference sequence). This chain's CDR3 is CASSVLPGEGYYGYTF. The CDR3 nucleotides read TGTGCCAGCAGCGTCCTCCCCGGGGAGGGTTACTATGGCTACACCTTC.

In its sample, this clonotype was seen a few times. The genes are TRBV20-1 and TRBJ2-4; D gene uncertain. Trimming took 0 bases from V and 1 from J, leaving 16 bases between them. There are 17 residues in the CDR3. CDR1 and CDR2 (germline): DFQATT, SNEGSKA (reference sequence). This CDR3 reads CSARDSVGTNAKNIQYF. The CDR3 region has the DNA TGCAGTGCTAGAGATTCTGTGGGCACAAATGCCAAAAACATTCAGTACTTC.

A few counts support this clonotype. The genes are TRBV5-1 and TRBJ1-2; D may be TRBD1 (5 bases). V lost 4 bases, J lost 6 bases, and 13 bases lay in between. The CDR3 has 13 residues. Germline values: CDR1 SGHRS, CDR2 YFSETQ. As DNA, the CDR3 is TGCGCCAGCAGCCCAGGTGGGGACCATGGCTACACCTTC. It codes for CASSPGGDHGYTF.

For this clonotype: At one of its ends the junction is not consistent with the germline gene, which may arise from a read error. The V call is TRBV24-1, the J call TRBJ1-5; D is undetermined. From germline, CDR1 is KGHDR and CDR2 SFDVKD. This CDR3 contains 13 residues. The CDR3 nucleotides read TGTGCCACCAGTGAGGATAGCTATCAGCCCCAGCATTTT. This sequence encodes CATSEDSYQPQHF.

The chain couples TRBV9 to TRBJ2-5, with 13 bases matching TRBD2. CDR1 is SGDLS, CDR2 YYNGEE, per germline. J gave up 1 base and V 3 bases, and 3 bases lay outside the gene matches. The CDR3 contains 16 residues. The CDR3 spells CASSEGTSGVQETQYF. In DNA form, the CDR3 reads TGTGCCAGCAGCGAGGGGACTAGCGGGGTCCAAGAGACCCAGTACTTC. The variable domain in full, completed from reference TRBV9 and TRBJ2-5, reads DSGVTQTPKHLITATGQRVTLRCSPRSGDLSVYWYQQSLDQGLQFLIQYYNGEERAKGNILERFSAQQFPDLHSELNLSSLELGDSALYFCASSEGTSGVQETQYFGPGTRLLVL.

This clonotype was picked up many times. V is TRBV5-5 and J is TRBJ2-5; 7 bases align to TRBD1. The CDR3 totals 17 residues. Per the germline V gene, CDR1 is SGHKS and CDR2 is YYEKEE (reference sequence). V shed 3 bases and J 0 bases; nucleotides not matched to a gene: 11. CDR3 sequence reads: CASSSISGQRYQETQYF. CDR3 in DNA: TGTGCCAGCAGCTCAATTTCGGGACAGAGGTACCAAGAGACCCAGTACTTC.

V usage is TRBV18 and J usage is TRBJ2-3; 12 nucleotides line up with TRBD1. Germline V gene lookup returns CDR1 KGHSH and CDR2 LQKENI. Trimming removed 6 bases from V and 5 bases from J; junction bases left unmatched: 6. The CDR3 consists of 15 residues. Written as DNA, the CDR3 is TGTGCCAGCTCTCCAGGGACAGGGGGCATAGATACGCAGTATTTT. Encoded protein: CASSPGTGGIDTQYF.

This clonotype was counted between two and nine times. The rearrangement uses TRBV27 and TRBJ1-1; D remains ambiguous. The ends were cut back, 6 bases at V and 0 bases at J, with 17 bases in the middle. Germline CDR1 is MNHEY and CDR2 is SMNVEV (reference sequence). CDR3 length: 16 residues. CDR3 loop: CASRERRTAVNTEAFF. The CDR3 DNA follows: TGTGCCAGCAGAGAAAGGAGGACGGCGGTGAACACTGAAGCTTTCTTT.